Following are 27 T cell receptor beta chains from one sample sequenced in a study of identical twins. TCRdb analysed the 5' RACE reads with MiXCR anew, one entry per CDR3 protein. This table holds around 650,000 distinct CDR3 sequences, about 7.1% found once. These records were also assigned to another study, of yellow fever vaccine responses in identical twins.

The sequenced sample consisted of PBMCs. The receptor source for this set is a woman aged 18-29 years in good health.

Only a few counts were recorded for this clonotype. The chain is built from TRBV2 and TRBJ2-2, with TRBD1 matching 7 bases. The CDR3 runs to 14 residues. J lost 3 bases, V lost 5 bases, and 3 bases had no gene match. The germline V gene has CDR1 SNHLY and CDR2 FYNNEI. The CDR3 sequence: CASSRGQDTGELFF. CDR3 nucleotide sequence: TGTGCCAGCAGTAGGGGGCAGGACACCGGGGAGCTGTTTTTT. The full variable domain, rest sourced from reference TRBV2 and TRBJ2-2, is EPEVTQTPSHQVTQMGQEVILRCVPISNHLYFYWYRQILGQKVEFLVSFYNNEISEKSEIFDDQFSVERPDGSNFTLKIRSTKLEDSAMYFCASSRGQDTGELFFGEGSRLTVL.

This clonotype was seen more than once but under ten times. The CDR3 DNA sequence: TGCAGCGTTGATGGGGACTCCTACGAGCAGTACTTC. It is translated as CSVDGDSYEQYF. The chain couples TRBV29-1 to TRBJ2-7; D ambiguous. V was pared by 3 bases and J by 0 bases, with 6 bases between. The length of the CDR3 is 12 residues. CDR1 SQVTM and CDR2 ANQGSEA come from the germline V gene.

This clonotype was observed a few times. The rearrangement links TRBV6-5 to TRBJ2-5, with D maybe TRBD2 (6 bases). This CDR3 has 15 residues. The germline gives CDR1 MNHEY, CDR2 SVGAGI. V was trimmed by 0 bases and J by 1 base, leaving 9 bases between them. The CDR3 DNA sequence: TGTGCCAGCAGTTACTCACGGGACTCCCAAGAGACCCAGTACTTC. It codes for CASSYSRDSQETQYF.

In this sample, this clonotype turned up many times. The chain combines TRBV20-1 with TRBJ2-1; the D gene could be TRBD1 or TRBD2 (5 bases each). CDR3 length equals 15 residues. V was shortened by 1 base and J by 4 bases, with 14 bases between the two germline ends. Germline-derived CDR1 and CDR2 are DFQATT and SNEGSKA (reference sequence). This chain's CDR3 is CSARVRDGRYNEQFF. The CDR3, as DNA: TGCAGTGCTAGAGTTCGGGACGGACGGTACAATGAGCAGTTCTTC.

This chain links TRBV7-9 with TRBJ1-2, with unresolved D. The CDR3 runs 12 residues. V gave up 4 bases and J gave up 4 bases, with 7 bases separating them. From germline, CDR1 is SEHNR and CDR2 FQNEAQ (reference sequence). CDR3 loop: CASSSAVYGYTF. The CDR3 DNA reads as TGTGCCAGCAGCTCGGCAGTCTATGGCTACACCTTC.

In its sample, this clonotype was seen many times. V is TRBV29-1 and J is TRBJ2-2; 7 positions match TRBD2. The ends lost 4 bases at V and 0 bases at J; junction bases unmatched: 5. CDR3 length: 15 residues. The germline V gene has CDR1 SQVTM and CDR2 ANQGSEA. DNA of the CDR3: TGCAGCGTTGCCCGGGACTACGCGAACACCGGGGAGCTGTTTTTT. This translates into CSVARDYANTGELFF.

This clonotype was counted many times. The chain has TRBV20-1 and TRBJ2-4; weak D call: TRBD1 (6 bases). With 4 bases removed from V and 0 bases from J, the gap between germline ends came to 13 bases. The germline V gene has CDR1 DFQATT and CDR2 SNEGSKA (reference sequence). This CDR3 has 15 amino acids. The CDR3 DNA is TGCAGTGCTACCGCAGGGGTGGTAGCCAAAAACATTCAGTACTTC. It specifies CSATAGVVAKNIQYF.

The V gene is TRBV20-1, the J gene TRBJ2-2, with 11 bases fitting TRBD1. Losses at the gene ends were 5 bases for V and 5 bases for J; bases not matched to a gene: 4. The CDR3 spans 14 residues. The germline CDR1 and CDR2 sequences are DFQATT and SNEGSKA (reference sequence). The CDR3 loop is CSADGTGGTGELFF. The CDR3 nucleotides read TGCAGTGCTGACGGGACAGGGGGAACCGGGGAGCTGTTTTTT.

The chain recombines TRBV7-8 with TRBJ2-3; tentative D call: TRBD2 (6 bases). Per germline, CDR1 SGHVS and CDR2 FQNEAQ. V gave up 1 base and J gave up 8 bases, with 7 bases separating them. This CDR3 is 12 amino acids long. The CDR3 nucleotides are TGTGCCAGCAGCTTAGTGCGGGGTACGCAGTATTTT. Translation gives CASSLVRGTQYF.

This clonotype was picked up many times. The chain combines TRBV9 with TRBJ1-4; no firm D call. The length of the CDR3 is 14 residues. With 0 bases removed from V and 4 bases from J, the gap between germline ends came to 7 bases. The germline V gene encodes CDR1 SGDLS and CDR2 YYNGEE. The CDR3 sequence: CASSVESLNEKLFF. The CDR3 DNA sequence: TGTGCCAGCAGCGTAGAGAGCCTTAATGAAAAACTGTTTTTT. Using reference TRBV9 and TRBJ1-4 for the parts outside the CDR3, the full variable domain is DSGVTQTPKHLITATGQRVTLRCSPRSGDLSVYWYQQSLDQGLQFLIQYYNGEERAKGNILERFSAQQFPDLHSELNLSSLELGDSALYFCASSVESLNEKLFFGSGTQLSVL.

This clonotype was seen a handful of times. V is TRBV7-2 and J is TRBJ2-7, with 8 bases that match TRBD2. CDR1 is SGHTA and CDR2 is FQGNSA in the germline V gene. J gave up 9 bases and V 1 base, and 8 bases lay outside the gene matches. The CDR3 contains 14 residues. The CDR3 DNA follows: TGTGCCAGCAGCTTAGGACGGGGGGGAGGGCCGCAGTACTTC. This encodes CASSLGRGGGPQYF.

This clonotype was recorded many times. The gene calls are TRBV19 and TRBJ2-5; D tentatively reads TRBD1 or TRBD2 (5 bases each). The germline V gene encodes CDR1 LNHDA and CDR2 SQIVND (reference sequence). The CDR3 totals 15 residues. V shed 2 bases and J shed 1 base, with 11 bases lying between them. The CDR3 DNA reads as TGTGCCAGTAGTATAAGTGGGGGAACCCAAGAGACCCAGTACTTC. Encoded protein: CASSISGGTQETQYF.

The rearrangement uses TRBV15 and TRBJ2-5, with D perhaps given as TRBD1 or TRBD2 (5 bases each). Germline V gives CDR1 LNHNV, CDR2 YYDKDF (reference sequence). Trimming took off 2 bases at V and 2 bases at J, with 21 bases between the two ends. The CDR3 sequence is 18 residues long. The CDR3 sequence: CATSRHLQGSRGQETQYF. The CDR3 DNA follows: TGTGCCACCAGCAGACACCTCCAAGGCTCGAGGGGACAAGAGACCCAGTACTTC.

The gene calls are TRBV7-2 and TRBJ1-1; D perhaps matches TRBD1 (5 bases). Looked up from germline, CDR1 is SGHTA and CDR2 is FQGNSA. The CDR3 covers 13 residues. V was trimmed by 5 bases and J by 7 bases, leaving 14 bases between them. The CDR3 spells CASSAPGRGEAFF. The CDR3 DNA sequence: TGTGCCAGCAGCGCGCCGGGGCGAGGTGAAGCTTTCTTT.

This chain links TRBV5-4 with TRBJ2-2, with 14 bases aligning to TRBD2. Germline CDR1 and CDR2: SGHNT and YYREEE (reference sequence). The CDR3 covers 20 residues. V dropped 0 bases and J dropped 0; count of bases not matched to a gene: 7. DNA of the CDR3: TGTGCCAGCAGCTTGGTCCAGACTAGCGGGAGGGCCGCGAACACCGGGGAGCTGTTTTTT. It translates to CASSLVQTSGRAANTGELFF.

This clonotype was counted only a few times. The V call is TRBV29-1, the J call TRBJ1-2, with 9 positions matching TRBD1. CDR1 is SQVTM and CDR2 is ANQGSEA in the germline V gene. The CDR3 consists of 13 residues. V was clipped by 4 bases and J by 2 bases; unmatched bases: 2. The CDR3 sequence: CSVVDRGNYGYTF. In DNA form, the CDR3 reads TGCAGCGTTGTGGACAGGGGCAACTATGGCTACACCTTC.

This clonotype was found many times. For the CDR3, the DNA is TGTGCCAGCAGGCCGCTAGGGACAAAAGGAGAAAAACTGTTTTTT. The encoded protein is CASRPLGTKGEKLFF. The V gene is TRBV12-3 or TRBV12-4, the J gene TRBJ1-4; possible D gene TRBD1, 6 bases. The CDR3 is 15 residues long. V was pared by 6 bases and J by 8 bases, with 19 bases between.

This clonotype has only a few counts. The rearrangement joins TRBV20-1 to TRBJ2-1; 7 positions match TRBD2. Germline-derived CDR1 and CDR2 are DFQATT and SNEGSKA (reference sequence). CDR3 length equals 15 residues. The V gene end was trimmed by 6 bases and the J gene end by 4 bases; junction bases not matched to a gene: 12. CDR3 residues: CSARIPGGQYNEQFF. The CDR3 DNA follows: TGCAGTGCGCGTATACCGGGAGGCCAATACAATGAGCAGTTCTTC.

This sequence joins TRBV12-3 or TRBV12-4 and TRBJ2-5, with D perhaps matching TRBD1 (7 bases). This CDR3 is 15 amino acids long. Trimming cost V 6 bases and J 2 bases, with 16 bases left between them. This chain's CDR3 is CASRRGAGGQETQYF. In DNA, the CDR3 is TGTGCCAGCAGGAGGGGGGCAGGGGGGCAAGAGACCCAGTACTTC.

This clonotype was seen a few times. The V and J genes are TRBV28 and TRBJ2-6; the D gene is possibly TRBD1 (5 bases). Germline V gene lookup returns CDR1 MDHEN and CDR2 SYDVKM. Between the trimmed V and J ends, which lost 3 bases and 3 bases, there was a span of 12 bases. CDR3 length equals 16 residues. CDR3: CASSFQGSYGANVLTF. The CDR3 region has the DNA TGTGCCAGCAGTTTCCAGGGTAGTTATGGGGCCAACGTCCTGACTTTC.

This clonotype was seen at least ten times. This sequence joins TRBV4-1 and TRBJ2-1, with D perhaps matching TRBD2 (5 bases). The length of the CDR3 is 16 residues. The V end was cut by 3 bases, the J end by 7 bases, with 19 bases between. Germline values: CDR1 MGHRA, CDR2 YSYEKL. CDR3 DNA sequence: TGCGCCAGCAGCCACAAGGGTCTGAGGGTTTTTAATGAGCAGTTCTTC. Translating it yields CASSHKGLRVFNEQFF.

In this sample, this clonotype turned up a few times. The chain links TRBV29-1 to TRBJ1-5; D is uncertain. Per germline, CDR1 SQVTM and CDR2 ANQGSEA. The CDR3 consists of 13 residues. Trimming shortened V by 4 bases and J by 3 bases, and 10 bases separated the two germline ends. Here the CDR3 reads CSVGSGDNQPQHF. In nucleotides, the CDR3 is TGCAGCGTTGGGTCCGGGGACAATCAGCCCCAGCATTTT.

The chain links TRBV29-1 to TRBJ2-1; TRBD2 matches at 11 bases. This CDR3 is built from 13 residues. Looked up from germline, CDR1 is SQVTM and CDR2 is ANQGSEA. The CDR3 sequence: CSSGTSGYNEQFF. CDR3 nucleotides: TGCAGTAGCGGGACTAGCGGCTACAATGAGCAGTTCTTC.

The rearrangement uses TRBV6-5 and TRBJ1-1; D might be TRBD1 (6 bases). Germline V CDR1 and CDR2: MNHEY, SVGAGI. The CDR3 sequence is 11 residues long. V was shortened by 8 bases and J by 8 bases, with 12 bases between the two germline ends. Here the CDR3 reads CASLSRGEAFF. The CDR3 nucleotides are TGTGCCAGCCTATCAAGGGGGGAAGCTTTCTTT.

This clonotype was seen a handful of times. The chain uses TRBV11-2 and TRBJ2-7, with 8 bases fitting TRBD1. The CDR3 contains 15 residues. Germline CDR1 SGHAT, CDR2 FQNNGV. V lost 5 bases and J lost 0; bases outside the gene matches: 6. CDR3 in amino acids: CASSPGQGRSYEQYV. The DNA for the CDR3 is TGTGCCAGCAGCCCCGGACAGGGCCGCTCCTACGAGCAGTACGTC.

This clonotype was observed a few times. The V gene is TRBV25-1, the J gene TRBJ2-6; no clear D. The CDR3 covers 15 residues. The germline V gene has CDR1 MGHDK and CDR2 SYGVNS. V shed 4 bases and J shed 2 bases, with 9 bases lying between them. CDR3 loop: CASSAVWTGANVLTF. Here the CDR3 DNA reads TGTGCCAGCAGTGCGGTGTGGACTGGGGCCAACGTCCTGACTTTC.

This clonotype was seen many times. This chain uses TRBV6-1 with TRBJ2-1; 8 bases match TRBD2. J lost 0 bases, V lost 6 bases, and 4 bases had no gene match. Germline lookup yields CDR1 MNHNS and CDR2 SASEGT. CDR3 length: 15 residues. CDR3 sequence reads: CASRTAGGSYNEQFF. The CDR3 DNA reads as TGTGCCAGCAGAACCGCGGGGGGCTCCTACAATGAGCAGTTCTTC.